Detailed here is one TCR beta chain. The antigen is unknown. Germline lookup yields CDR1 DFQATT and CDR2 SNEGSKA (reference sequence). CDR3 size: 14 residues. Trimming at V came to 5 bases and at J to 8 bases, leaving 13 bases not matched to a gene. The data derive from a study of T-cell memory formation after mild COVID-19. Study observations and caveats: CM and EM subsets held most contracting CD4+ clones; EMRA held CD8+ ones. Some SARS-CoV-2-responding clones were already detected in memory before infection. A balance of CD4 and CD8 characterized clones contracting day 15 to 85, whereas later expanders leaned CD4+.

Employing constant-segment primers, 5'RACE generated TCR alpha and TCR beta cDNA libraries bearing sample barcodes and UMIs. TCRdb recomputed calls from the 5' RACE reads with MiXCR, one row per CDR3 protein. The data show under 450,000 distinct CDR3 sequences, 20% to 25% seen once. Sequenced sample: PBMCs or a T cell subset sorted from them (not recorded which). The sequence was obtained from an adult woman who had mild COVID-19 (a few samples of this study predate the infection). Cell type and time point are not known. The chain is built from TRBV20-1 and TRBJ1-2; 8 nucleotides match TRBD1. Here the CDR3 DNA reads TGCAGTGCTTGGGGCACACAGGGGGTGCGGGGCTACACCTTC. As protein: CSAWGTQGVRGYTF.